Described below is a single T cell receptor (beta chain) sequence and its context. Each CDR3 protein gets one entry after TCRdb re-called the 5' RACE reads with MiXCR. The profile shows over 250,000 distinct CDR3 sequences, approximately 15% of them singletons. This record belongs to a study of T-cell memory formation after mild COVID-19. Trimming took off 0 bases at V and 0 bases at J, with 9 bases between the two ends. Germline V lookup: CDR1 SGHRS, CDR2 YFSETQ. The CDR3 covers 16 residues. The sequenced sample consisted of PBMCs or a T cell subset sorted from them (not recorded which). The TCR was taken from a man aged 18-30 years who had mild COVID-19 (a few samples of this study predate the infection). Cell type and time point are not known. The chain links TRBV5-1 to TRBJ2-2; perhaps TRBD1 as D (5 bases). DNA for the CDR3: TGCGCCAGCAGCTTGGCCTTACAGGCGAACACCGGGGAGCTGTTTTTT. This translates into CASSLALQANTGELFF.